A single sample is the source of the 9 T cell receptor beta chains below, sequenced in a study of T cells in Graves' hyperthyroidism and ophthalmopathy. RNA transcripts were the template for amplifying TCR beta CDR3 regions. With the HTBI primer set, the TCR CDR3 went through a first round of RT-PCR. TCRdb re-called the multiplex PCR reads with MiXCR, one entry per CDR3 protein. This sample has a few hundred thousand distinct CDR3 sequences, with about 45% found just once. Sequencing was carried out using peripheral blood or thyroid tissue (not recorded which). These TCRs come from a woman younger than 35 with Graves' hyperthyroidism.

The chain recombines TRBV19 with TRBJ1-5, with unresolved D. Looked up from germline, CDR1 is LNHDA and CDR2 is SQIVND (reference sequence). Trimming shortened V by 7 bases and J by 0 bases, and 10 bases separated the two germline ends. This CDR3 has 14 residues. DNA of the CDR3: TGTGCCAGTACCCCCCAACATAGCAATCAGCCCCAGCATTTT. Protein product: CASTPQHSNQPQHF.

This clonotype was counted only a few times. This chain joins TRBV9 and TRBJ2-7; 7 bases align to TRBD2. This CDR3 is built from 15 residues. Germline assignment: CDR1 SGDLS and CDR2 YYNGEE. V dropped 3 bases and J dropped 0; count of bases not matched to a gene: 6. The CDR3 sequence: CASSGQAGYSYEQYF. DNA for the CDR3: TGTGCCAGCAGCGGACAAGCGGGATACTCCTACGAGCAGTACTTC.

This chain joins TRBV2 and TRBJ1-2, with a possible D match to TRBD1 (5 bases). V lost 6 bases and J lost 2, with 19 bases in between. The CDR3 totals 16 residues. CDR1 SNHLY and CDR2 FYNNEI come from the germline V gene. As DNA, the CDR3 is TGTGCCAGCAGCCCTATCGGGGGGACGATAAACTATGGCTACACCTTC. It specifies CASSPIGGTINYGYTF.

This clonotype was counted only a few times. The rearrangement links TRBV7-9 to TRBJ1-4; 7 bases line up with TRBD1. The CDR3 covers 15 residues. Germline-derived CDR1 and CDR2 are SEHNR and FQNEAQ (reference sequence). The V segment lost 5 bases and the J segment 8 bases; nucleotides outside the gene matches: 11. The CDR3 bases are TGTGCCAGCAGCAATTCCCCCGACAGGGACGAAAAACTGTTTTTT. Its protein product is CASSNSPDRDEKLFF.

There are a few counts of this clonotype. J is TRBJ2-2 and V is TRBV9; 9 nucleotides match TRBD2. The CDR3 is made up of 15 amino acids. J lost 6 bases, V lost 0 bases, and 3 bases had no gene match. CDR1 and CDR2 from the germline V gene are SGDLS and YYNGEE. CDR3 residues: CASSVVAGVPGELFF. The CDR3 region has the DNA TGTGCCAGCAGCGTAGTAGCGGGAGTCCCCGGGGAGCTGTTTTTT.

Concerning this clonotype itself: Given the absence of the conserved phenylalanine or tryptophan at the CDR3 end, a read error is likely. It is unclear where the CDR3 begins or ends on the DNA, so no DNA is shown, and the CDR3 is as TCRdb lists it. The J gene is TRBJ2-2, the V gene TRBV15; TRBD2 is the table's D call, not checked against the DNA. Per the germline V gene, CDR1 is LNHNV and CDR2 is YYDKDF (reference sequence). The CDR3 is 11 residues long, ends included. The CDR3 is CATSRDSLAGV.

This chain connects TRBV24-1 to TRBJ1-2, with D possibly being TRBD1 (6 bases). Trimming removed 11 bases from V and 4 bases from J, with 22 bases in between. Germline V gene lookup returns CDR1 KGHDR and CDR2 SFDVKD. CDR3 length: 15 amino acids. This CDR3 is CASGPSSGGGYGYTF. In DNA form, the CDR3 reads TGTGCCAGTGGCCCCTCTTCGGGGGGCGGCTATGGCTACACCTTC.

Points on this clonotype: One junction end disagrees with the germline gene, perhaps due to a read error. The chain is built from TRBV9 and TRBJ2-7; D ambiguous. The CDR3 has 14 amino acids. Germline CDR1 SGDLS, CDR2 YYNGEE. This CDR3 reads CASSQVGPPYEQYF. Here the CDR3 DNA reads TGCGCCAGCAGCCAAGTTGGCCCCCCCTACGAGCAGTACTTC.

This chain links TRBV12-3 or TRBV12-4 with TRBJ1-4; tentatively, D is TRBD1 (5 bases). The CDR3 is 12 residues long. The CDR3 DNA reads as TGTGCTAGTGGTTTGGACGGGACGAGGAATTTTTTT. This sequence encodes CASGLDGTRNFF.